This T cell receptor (beta chain) was sequenced in a study of blood T cell repertoires in COVID-19. On the study more broadly: Acute and convalescent COVID-19 samples came from the United States, Italy and Spain. T cells, B-cell-depleted T cells, or PBMCs provided the cDNA or gDNA that served as material.

In the original workflow: Counts of nucleated cells, estimated from reference gene primer amplification, were obtained. Libraries were prepared by immunoSEQ multiplex PCR; TCRdb keeps only in-frame clonotypes and omits some of them. Clone size and the V and J calls come from that table; the DNA yielded D and trimming. Of about 54,000 clones in the sample, approximately 80% were seen once. The germline V gene encodes CDR1 SQVTM and CDR2 ANQGSEA. Trimming removed 3 bases from V and 1 base from J, with 6 bases in between. The CDR3 runs to 12 residues. The TCR originated in a man in his fifties with acute or convalescent COVID-19. This chain connects TRBV29-1 to TRBJ1-1; D gene unclear. The sample comprised peripheral blood. CDR3 nucleotides: TGCAGCGTTGACAGATGGAACACTGAAGCTTTCTTT. Its translation: CSVDRWNTEAFF.